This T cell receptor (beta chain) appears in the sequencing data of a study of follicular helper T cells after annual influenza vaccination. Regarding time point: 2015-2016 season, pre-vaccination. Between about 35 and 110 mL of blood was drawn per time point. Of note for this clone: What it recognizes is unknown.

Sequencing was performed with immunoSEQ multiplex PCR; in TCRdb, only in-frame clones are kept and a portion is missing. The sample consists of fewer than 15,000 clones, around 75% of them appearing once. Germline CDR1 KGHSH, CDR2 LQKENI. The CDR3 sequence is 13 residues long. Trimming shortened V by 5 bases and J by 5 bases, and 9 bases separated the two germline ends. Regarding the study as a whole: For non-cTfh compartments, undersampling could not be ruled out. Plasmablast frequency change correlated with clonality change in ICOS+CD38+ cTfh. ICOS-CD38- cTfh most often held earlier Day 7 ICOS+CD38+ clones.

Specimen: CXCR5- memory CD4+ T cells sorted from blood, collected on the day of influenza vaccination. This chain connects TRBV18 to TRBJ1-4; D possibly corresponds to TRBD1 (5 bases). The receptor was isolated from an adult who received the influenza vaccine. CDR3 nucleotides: TGTGCCAGCTCAAGGGGCGAGAATGAAAAACTGTTTTTT. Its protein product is CASSRGENEKLFF.